The clone carrying this T cell receptor (beta chain) was counted between two and nine times. This sample is part of a study of human T cells and chemical hapten exposure. Whole-study context: The use of 2% DPC on about 2 cm by about 2 cm of upper inner arm skin constituted sensitization.

Time point denoted: patch test 1, 2 weeks after DPC sensitization. As for treatment: therapeutic diphenylcyclopropenone sensitization with weekly scalp DPC. The donor pool consisted of alopecia patients aged 18 to 70 years, considered suitable for DPC. TCRdb reprocessed the RACE reads via MiXCR and lists one record per CDR3 protein. The table includes 180,000 or so distinct CDR3 sequences, around 22% detected once. J gave up 2 bases and V 5 bases, and 0 bases lay outside the gene matches. CDR3 size: 14 residues. CDR1 and CDR2 (germline): SGHTA, FQGNSA. The sequence was collected from a woman between 45 and 65 years old with alopecia areata. Some clones in this sample may be carry-over from other donors' samples. The V gene is TRBV7-2, the J gene TRBJ2-7; 13 bases are shared with TRBD2. The sequenced sample was whole blood, obtained in connection with sensitization to the hapten diphenylcyclopropenone (DPC). In DNA, the CDR3 is TGTGCCAGCAGCGGGACTAGCGGGACCTACGAGCAGTACTTC. Translation: CASSGTSGTYEQYF.